The 26 T cell receptor beta chains below come from one sample, sequenced in a study of cytomegalovirus exposure and HLA in healthy donors. PCR was performed using 60 Vbeta and 13 Jbeta primers. Clones were sequenced by immunoSEQ multiplex PCR, and TCRdb holds only the in-frame ones, with some missing. In the table there are roughly 170,000 clones, roughly 70% of which are singletons. Input material: PBMCs. All receptors derive from a girl aged 10 to 17 in good health and CMV-seronegative.

The chain couples TRBV19 to TRBJ2-7; 7 bases are shared with TRBD2. Germline-derived CDR1 and CDR2 are LNHDA and SQIVND (reference sequence). The CDR3 is made up of 14 amino acids. Trimming at V came to 3 bases and at J to 5 bases, leaving 7 bases not matched to a gene. The DNA for the CDR3 is TGTGCCAGTAGTATTCTTCCAGGGAGGGACGAGCAGTACTTC. It yields the protein CASSILPGRDEQYF.

The rearrangement uses TRBV27 and TRBJ2-3; 8 bases are shared with TRBD2. The trim removed 4 bases at V and 4 bases at J, leaving 7 bases unmatched. CDR1 is MNHEY, CDR2 SMNVEV, per germline (reference sequence). The CDR3 has 15 residues. CDR3 protein: CASSSRGDNADTQYF. CDR3 DNA: TGTGCCAGCAGTTCGCGGGGGGATAATGCAGATACGCAGTATTTT.

The chain recombines TRBV2 with TRBJ2-2, with 9 positions matching TRBD1. Germline lookup yields CDR1 SNHLY and CDR2 FYNNEI. CDR3 length: 16 amino acids. V lost 6 bases, J lost 5 bases, and 10 bases stayed unmatched. The CDR3 reads CASSRTGELWTGELFF. The CDR3 region has the DNA TGTGCCAGCAGCCGGACAGGGGAACTTTGGACCGGGGAGCTGTTTTTT.

J is TRBJ2-3 and V is TRBV7-4; TRBD2 agrees at 8 bases. From germline, CDR1 is SGHVT and CDR2 SQSDAQ. The CDR3 has 18 residues. V was pared by 9 bases and J by 2 bases, with 19 bases of the junction left unmatched. This CDR3 is CASPLGLGEHGHTDTQYF. CDR3 sequence (DNA): TGTGCCAGTCCGCTGGGACTAGGAGAGCACGGACACACAGATACGCAGTATTTT.

This clone has a handful of counts. The chain employs TRBV27 and TRBJ1-6; weak D call: TRBD1 (6 bases). V lost 7 bases, J lost 7 bases, and 14 bases lay in between. Germline values: CDR1 MNHEY, CDR2 SMNVEV (reference sequence). CDR3 length: 14 amino acids. The CDR3 DNA follows: TGTGCCAGCACCGTAGGGGGTCAAAATTCACCCCTCCACTTT. It specifies CASTVGGQNSPLHF.

In DNA form, the CDR3 reads TGTGCCAGTAGTATGGGAACTAGCTCTTACAATGAGCAGTTCTTC. The encoded protein is CASSMGTSSYNEQFF. V usage is TRBV19 and J usage is TRBJ2-1; D possibly corresponds to TRBD2 (6 bases). CDR3 size: 15 residues. Germline CDR1 reads LNHDA; CDR2 reads SQIVND (reference sequence). Between the trimmed V and J ends, which lost 3 bases and 4 bases, there was a span of 13 bases.

CDR3: CASPGSDSYNEQFF. CDR3 bases: TGTGCGTCGCCAGGCTCGGACTCCTACAATGAGCAGTTCTTC. This chain links TRBV30 with TRBJ2-1, with D uncertain. The germline V gene encodes CDR1 GTSNPN and CDR2 SVGIG (reference sequence). The CDR3 has 14 amino acids.

V is TRBV2 and J is TRBJ2-2; 8 bases line up with TRBD1. This CDR3 has 13 amino acids. The junction had 7 bases not matched to a gene; V was cut back by 7 bases and J by 9 bases. Germline V gene data show CDR1 as SNHLY and CDR2 as FYNNEI. The CDR3 sequence: CASNYRGEWELFF. The CDR3 coding sequence is TGTGCCAGCAATTACAGGGGGGAATGGGAGCTGTTTTTT.

The gene calls are TRBV6-5 and TRBJ2-7; 10 nucleotides line up with TRBD1. This CDR3 comprises 16 residues. After removal of 4 bases from V and 6 bases from J, the junction contained 12 bases not matched to a gene. The germline gives CDR1 MNHEY, CDR2 SVGAGI. The CDR3 bases are TGTGCCAGCAGTTTGCCCCCCGGGACAGGGGTTGGCGAGCAGTACTTC. Residues: CASSLPPGTGVGEQYF.

CDR3 region: CASAITDRDYGYTF. The CDR3 region has the DNA TGTGCCAGCGCCATAACAGACAGGGACTATGGCTACACCTTC. V gene TRBV7-8 combines with J gene TRBJ1-2, with 7 positions matching TRBD1. The CDR3 is made up of 14 amino acids. Per germline, CDR1 SGHVS and CDR2 FQNEAQ. V dropped 8 bases and J dropped 3; count of bases not matched to a gene: 9.

Details on this clone: Its ends do not fully match the called genes, so a read error is possible. The V gene is TRBV12-5, the J gene TRBJ1-1; a possible D gene is TRBD1 (5 bases). Germline V gene data show CDR1 as LGHNT and CDR2 as FRNRAP. The CDR3 spans 15 residues. The CDR3 DNA follows: TGTGCTAGTGGCTTGGGACGTCTAGGCAATACTGAAGCTTTCTTT. Its protein is CASGLGRLGNTEAFF. The full variable domain, its missing parts supplied by reference TRBV12-5 and TRBJ1-1, is DARVTQTPRHKVTEMGQEVTMRCQPILGHNTVFWYRQTMMQGLELLAYFRNRAPLDDSGMPKDRFSAEMPDATLATLKIQPSEPRDSAVYFCASGLGRLGNTEAFFGQGTRLTVV.

The V and J genes are TRBV5-4 and TRBJ2-3, with D perhaps matching TRBD2 (5 bases). V was trimmed by 4 bases and J by 1 base, leaving 16 bases between them. The CDR3 has 16 residues. The V gene's germline CDR1 is SGHNT and CDR2 YYREEE (reference sequence). The CDR3 DNA sequence: TGTGCCAGCAGCGCGGGTGGTAGGTACGGCACAGATACGCAGTATTTT. The encoded protein is CASSAGGRYGTDTQYF. Looking up the rest from reference TRBV5-4 and TRBJ2-3 gives the full variable domain: ETGVTQSPTHLIKTRGQQVTLRCSSQSGHNTVSWYQQALGQGPQFIFQYYREEENGRGNFPPRFSGLQFPNYSSELNVNALELDDSALYLCASSAGGRYGTDTQYFGPGTRLTVL.

The chain links TRBV6-6 to TRBJ2-1; unclear D gene. Germline-derived CDR1 and CDR2 are MNHNY and SVGAGI (reference sequence). The CDR3 contains 14 residues. Between the trimmed V and J ends, which lost 2 bases and 3 bases, there was a span of 8 bases. The CDR3 nucleotides read TGTGCCAGCAGTTACGAAGCTGTCTACAATGAGCAGTTCTTC. It translates to CASSYEAVYNEQFF.

This chain links TRBV5-1 with TRBJ1-4; the D gene is possibly TRBD1 (5 bases). Trimming removed 4 bases at V and 7 bases at J, with 20 bases between. The CDR3 extends over 16 amino acids. The germline gives CDR1 SGHRS, CDR2 YFSETQ. CDR3 sequence reads: CASSLSGRVRSEKLFF. In nucleotides, the CDR3 is TGCGCCAGCAGCCTTTCCGGCAGGGTGCGGAGTGAAAAACTGTTTTTT.

The chain carries TRBV6-5 and TRBJ1-4; D gene uncertain. The CDR3 is made up of 15 amino acids. Deletions cut 4 bases from V and 4 bases from J, with 13 bases between. Germline V gene data show CDR1 as MNHEY and CDR2 as SVGAGI. CDR3 in DNA: TGTGCCAGCAGTTTGTCTTGGTACGGTAATGAAAAACTGTTTTTT. Translating it yields CASSLSWYGNEKLFF.

Only a few counts were recorded for this clone. At one end, the junction sequence differs from germline, possibly due to a read error. The chain recombines TRBV2 with TRBJ1-1; 7 bases map to TRBD1. CDR1 SNHLY and CDR2 FYNNEI come from the germline V gene. The CDR3 extends over 15 amino acids. This CDR3 is CASSEGGGGSTEAFF. The CDR3 DNA follows: TGTGCCAGCAGCGAAGGAGGAGGGGGCAGCACTGAAGCTTTCTTT.

In this sample, this clone turned up a few times. The chain couples TRBV10-2 to TRBJ2-1; 12 bases fit TRBD1. Germline lookup yields CDR1 WSHSY and CDR2 SAAADI. The CDR3 has 15 residues. V trimming: 7 bases; J trimming: 3 bases; junction bases outside the gene matches: 4. In DNA, the CDR3 is TGCGCCAGCATGGGACAGGGGGCGGTCTACAATGAGCAGTTCTTC. It encodes CASMGQGAVYNEQFF.

V gene TRBV9 combines with J gene TRBJ2-3; D may be TRBD2 (7 bases). Germline CDR1 SGDLS, CDR2 YYNGEE. The germline V and J ends were trimmed by 0 bases and 2 bases, with 19 bases remaining between them. This CDR3 spans 18 amino acids. CDR3 DNA sequence: TGTGCCAGCAGCGTAGCCGGGGGGCCACGAGATAACACAGATACGCAGTATTTT. Encoded protein: CASSVAGGPRDNTDTQYF.

The chain carries TRBV19 and TRBJ1-3; unclear D gene. V lost 5 bases and J 1 base, leaving 9 bases between the germline ends. The V gene's germline CDR1 is LNHDA and CDR2 SQIVND (reference sequence). The length of the CDR3 is 14 residues. This CDR3 reads CASSGGLSGNTIYF. The DNA of the CDR3 is TGTGCCAGTAGTGGAGGGCTATCTGGAAACACCATATATTTT. The full variable domain, its missing parts supplied by reference TRBV19 and TRBJ1-3, is DGGITQSPKYLFRKEGQNVTLSCEQNLNHDAMYWYRQDPGQGLRLIYYSQIVNDFQKGDIAEGYSVSREKKESFPLTVTSAQKNPTAFYLCASSGGLSGNTIYFGEGSWLTVV.

Here the CDR3 reads CASSGDRADYGYTF. The CDR3 DNA is TGTGCCAGCAGTGGGGACAGAGCCGACTATGGCTACACCTTC. The rearrangement links TRBV27 to TRBJ1-2, with TRBD1 matching over 7 bases. V lost 5 bases and J lost 3; bases outside the gene matches: 6. CDR3 length equals 14 residues. Germline V lookup: CDR1 MNHEY, CDR2 SMNVEV (reference sequence).

The chain combines TRBV27 with TRBJ2-4; 9 nucleotides agree with TRBD2. This CDR3 has 16 residues. The trim removed 2 bases at V and 7 bases at J, leaving 9 bases unmatched. Germline V gene sequence: CDR1 MNHEY, CDR2 SMNVEV (reference sequence). The CDR3 sequence is CASSLGAGGVRNIQYF. The CDR3 bases are TGTGCCAGCAGTTTAGGTGCGGGAGGGGTTCGGAACATTCAGTACTTC.

V gene TRBV7-2 combines with J gene TRBJ1-2; possible D gene TRBD1, 5 bases. The CDR3 extends over 13 amino acids. Germline values: CDR1 SGHTA, CDR2 FQGNSA. Trimming cost V 4 bases and J 8 bases, with 14 bases left between them. The CDR3 region is CASSSQGDGGYTF. Written as DNA, the CDR3 is TGTGCCAGCAGCTCTCAGGGTGATGGGGGCTACACCTTC.

The chain uses TRBV19 and TRBJ1-1, with 8 nucleotides matching TRBD1. The CDR3 contains 13 residues. CDR1 is LNHDA, CDR2 SQIVND, per germline (reference sequence). The CDR3 DNA is TGTGCTATTAGGACAGGGAATTCCGCTGAAGCTTTCTTT. This sequence encodes CAIRTGNSAEAFF.

The V and J genes are TRBV29-1 and TRBJ1-4; 8 bases align to TRBD1. The CDR3 consists of 13 residues. CDR1 SQVTM and CDR2 ANQGSEA come from the germline V gene. Losses at the gene ends were 4 bases for V and 7 bases for J; bases not matched to a gene: 5. The CDR3 spells CSVGLTGAEKLFF. Written as DNA, the CDR3 is TGCAGCGTTGGGTTGACAGGGGCTGAAAAACTGTTTTTT. Together with reference TRBV29-1 and TRBJ1-4, the CDR3 gives the full variable domain: SAVISQKPSRDICQRGTSLTIQCQVDSQVTMMFWYRQQPGQSLTLIATANQGSEATYESGFVIDKFPISRPNLTFSTLTVSNMSPEDSSIYLCSVGLTGAEKLFFGSGTQLSVL.

The V and J genes are TRBV25-1 and TRBJ1-2; TRBD1 matches at 7 bases. V dropped 5 bases and J dropped 8; count of bases not matched to a gene: 8. The germline V gene encodes CDR1 MGHDK and CDR2 SYGVNS. CDR3 size: 13 residues. The CDR3 spells CASSPQGVSGYTF. In DNA, the CDR3 is TGTGCCAGCAGTCCCCAGGGGGTGAGCGGCTACACCTTC.

This clone was observed a few times. This sequence joins TRBV7-3 and TRBJ2-3; D unclear. Looked up from germline, CDR1 is SGHTA and CDR2 is FQGTGA. Trimming stripped 5 bases from V and 1 base from J, with 7 bases between. This CDR3 spans 13 amino acids. The CDR3 here is CASSSARTDTQYF. Here the CDR3 DNA reads TGTGCCAGCAGCAGCGCGCGCACAGATACGCAGTATTTT.